Listed here are 9 T cell receptor beta chains from one sample, sequenced in a study of OX40 agonist ivuxolimab in advanced cancers. Using immunoSEQ multiplex PCR, the repertoire was profiled, and TCRdb retains in-frame clones only, with some absent. The sample has some 25,000 clones, 75% to 85% seen once. This specimen consisted of CD4+ or CD8+ T cells sorted from blood, obtained in a trial of the OX40 agonist ivuxolimab. The receptor set was obtained from an adult with an advanced solid tumor such as melanoma, head and neck, liver or kidney cancer.

The V call is TRBV11-2, the J call TRBJ2-2, with TRBD1 matching over 9 bases. The CDR3 has 15 amino acids. V lost 7 bases to trimming and J lost 5 bases; unmatched junction nucleotides: 8. CDR1 and CDR2 from the germline V gene are SGHAT and FQNNGV. The CDR3 coding sequence is TGTGCCAGCATACAGGGACAGGGTAATACCGGGGAGCTGTTTTTT. Its protein is CASIQGQGNTGELFF.

The rearrangement joins TRBV6-5 to TRBJ1-4, with D uncertain. With 2 bases removed from V and 7 bases from J, the gap between germline ends came to 14 bases. Germline lookup yields CDR1 MNHEY and CDR2 SVGAGI. The CDR3 spans 15 residues. CDR3 protein: CASSYGGSGPEKLFF. The CDR3 nucleotides are TGTGCCAGCAGTTACGGAGGCAGTGGGCCTGAAAAACTGTTTTTT.

The V call is TRBV30, the J call TRBJ1-5; D possibly corresponds to TRBD1 (6 bases). Germline CDR1 reads GTSNPN; CDR2 reads SVGIG (reference sequence). Trimming pared 0 bases from V and 9 bases from J, leaving 12 bases between. CDR3 length: 13 amino acids. CDR3 bases: TGTGCCTGGAGTGTAGGGGGAGCGGGGCCCCAGCATTTT. Residues: CAWSVGGAGPQHF.

DNA of the CDR3: TGTGCCAGTAGTCTTATTGGCGGGAGTATCAACGAGCAGTACTTC. Its translation: CASSLIGGSINEQYF. The chain is built from TRBV19 and TRBJ2-7; 7 nucleotides align to TRBD2. This CDR3 contains 15 residues. From germline, CDR1 is LNHDA and CDR2 SQIVND (reference sequence). The V gene end was trimmed by 5 bases and the J gene end by 5 bases; junction bases not matched to a gene: 12.

This chain links TRBV7-9 with TRBJ1-2; 10 nucleotides agree with TRBD1. Trimming removed 1 base from V and 2 bases from J; junction bases left unmatched: 1. Germline V gene lookup returns CDR1 SEHNR and CDR2 FQNEAQ (reference sequence). The CDR3 runs 15 residues. CDR3 in amino acids: CASSLEDRGNYGYTF. The CDR3 DNA sequence: TGTGCCAGCAGCTTAGAGGACAGGGGGAACTATGGCTACACCTTC.

The chain employs TRBV2 and TRBJ1-2; D is perhaps TRBD1 (6 bases). The V end was cut by 1 base, the J end by 6 bases, with 18 bases between. Germline CDR1 and CDR2: SNHLY and FYNNEI. The CDR3 runs 16 residues. DNA of the CDR3: TGTGCCAGCAGTGAAGACTTCAGGGGTGATTTAAATGGCTACACCTTC. It is translated as CASSEDFRGDLNGYTF. The variable domain in full, completed from reference TRBV2 and TRBJ1-2, reads EPEVTQTPSHQVTQMGQEVILRCVPISNHLYFYWYRQILGQKVEFLVSFYNNEISEKSEIFDDQFSVERPDGSNFTLKIRSTKLEDSAMYFCASSEDFRGDLNGYTFGSGTRLTVV.

The chain employs TRBV6-6 and TRBJ2-7; D might be TRBD2 (7 bases). Germline assignment: CDR1 MNHNY and CDR2 SVGAGI (reference sequence). Trimming took 5 bases from V and 5 from J, leaving 16 bases between them. The CDR3 spans 14 residues. CDR3 in DNA: TGTGCCAGCAGTGGCTTGGGGGGGGCCCACGAGCAGTACTTC. This encodes CASSGLGGAHEQYF.

This clone appeared once. This chain connects TRBV28 to TRBJ2-7; TRBD2 matches 8 bases. The germline CDR1 and CDR2 sequences are MDHEN and SYDVKM. V was pared by 1 base and J by 5 bases, with 4 bases of the junction left unmatched. This CDR3 is 14 amino acids long. The CDR3 nucleotides are TGTGCCAGCAGTTTATACGGAGCGGGAGACGAGCAGTACTTC. It translates to CASSLYGAGDEQYF.

The chain uses TRBV7-9 and TRBJ1-3; 8 bases map to TRBD1. The CDR3 consists of 16 residues. Germline lookup yields CDR1 SEHNR and CDR2 FQNEAQ (reference sequence). After removal of 4 bases from V and 0 bases from J, the junction contained 5 bases not matched to a gene. CDR3 region: CASSSGQGHSGNTIYF. The CDR3 nucleotides are TGTGCCAGCAGCTCCGGACAGGGTCACTCTGGAAACACCATATATTTT.